Following are 27 T cell receptor beta chains from one sample sequenced in a study of blood T cells in healthy people across ages (dated by TCRdb to about 2015). The receptor library was made with 5' RACE. Sequencing was performed on an Illumina HiSeq 2500. A second PCR of about 6 to 11 cycles was performed with a sample-barcoded 5' primer and a J-beta primer mix. TCRdb took the public reads, trimmed them with fastp at Q25, ran MiXCR for clone calling and kept in-frame beta chains. For every CDR3 protein sequence, its rows merge into one entry that carries the most common genes and DNA. Recorded for this sample are hundreds of thousands of distinct CDR3 sequences; 58% of them occurred a single time. Over 30% of the sample is in the top ten clones. The specimen was blood. These receptors originate from a man in his 60s in good health.

The rearrangement uses TRBV18 and TRBJ2-4, with 7 bases fitting TRBD2. After removal of 3 bases from V and 11 bases from J, the junction contained 7 bases not matched to a gene. The CDR3 is made up of 13 amino acids. Germline V CDR1 and CDR2: KGHSH, LQKENI. As DNA, the CDR3 is TGTGCCAGCTCACCGCCCGGTGGGGGGGTTCAGTACTTC. Amino acid sequence: CASSPPGGGVQYF.

The chain couples TRBV6-5 to TRBJ2-3; no definite D call. Trimming took off 6 bases at V and 0 bases at J, with 4 bases between the two ends. Germline values: CDR1 MNHEY, CDR2 SVGAGI. This CDR3 has 12 amino acids. As DNA, the CDR3 is TGTGCCAGCAGGCACAGCACAGATACGCAGTATTTT. Its translation: CASRHSTDTQYF.

The chain employs TRBV20-1 and TRBJ2-7, with D perhaps given as TRBD1 or TRBD2 (5 bases each). This CDR3 comprises 14 residues. With 6 bases removed from V and 2 bases from J, the gap between germline ends came to 17 bases. In germline, CDR1 is DFQATT, CDR2 SNEGSKA (reference sequence). CDR3 loop: CSAPYVGRAYEQYF. Here the CDR3 DNA reads TGCAGTGCCCCCTACGTGGGGCGGGCCTACGAGCAGTACTTC.

The table lists this clonotype with a few counts. This chain joins TRBV29-1 and TRBJ2-1; tentative D call: TRBD2 (6 bases). The V gene's germline CDR1 is SQVTM and CDR2 ANQGSEA. The CDR3 has 13 amino acids. V lost 4 bases, J lost 7 bases, and 14 bases lay in between. The CDR3 is CSVGQVGGNEQFF. The CDR3 DNA reads as TGCAGCGTTGGGCAGGTGGGGGGTAATGAGCAGTTCTTC.

This clonotype showed up just a few times. The chain is built from TRBV12-3 or TRBV12-4 and TRBJ1-2; a weak D match, TRBD1 (5 bases). The germline V and J ends were trimmed by 6 bases and 4 bases, with 15 bases remaining between them. The CDR3 is 14 residues long. The CDR3 region is CASSTAGRFYGYTF. CDR3 sequence (DNA): TGTGCCAGCAGCACCGCGGGACGGTTCTATGGCTACACCTTC.

The chain recombines TRBV20-1 with TRBJ2-1; TRBD1 agrees at 8 bases. Germline CDR1 DFQATT, CDR2 SNEGSKA (reference sequence). The J segment lost 8 bases and the V segment lost 8 bases, leaving 8 bases of the junction unmatched. The CDR3 has 12 residues. Here the CDR3 reads CSTDRDTDEQFF. The DNA of the CDR3 is TGCAGTACGGACAGGGACACCGATGAGCAGTTCTTC.

CDR3 sequence: CSAPRGPSNQPQHF. The CDR3, as DNA: TGCAGTGCCCCCCGGGGGCCAAGCAATCAGCCCCAGCATTTT. The chain couples TRBV20-1 to TRBJ1-5, with D possibly being TRBD1 (6 bases). The CDR3 has 14 residues. Germline V gene data show CDR1 as DFQATT and CDR2 as SNEGSKA (reference sequence). Trimming removed 6 bases at V and 1 base at J, with 13 bases between.

The genes are TRBV2 and TRBJ2-1, with TRBD2 identical over 9 bases. The germline CDR1 and CDR2 sequences are SNHLY and FYNNEI. J gave up 5 bases and V 6 bases, and 14 bases lay outside the gene matches. The CDR3 contains 17 residues. The CDR3 bases are TGTGCCAGCAGACGCCCTCGCGGGGGGGCCCCCGACAATGAGCAGTTCTTC. It yields the protein CASRRPRGGAPDNEQFF.

The gene calls are TRBV1 and TRBJ1-5; the table's TRBD1 call for D was not verified on the DNA. TRBV1 represents a pseudogene. The CDR3 length is 13 residues. The CDR3: CTSGGQGKQPQHF. The CDR3 DNA is TGCACCAGCGGGGGACAGGGGAAGCAGCCCCAGCATTTT.

The CDR3 sequence: CASSAAWGLPEQYF. The CDR3 DNA reads as TGTGCCAGCAGCGCCGCTTGGGGACTCCCCGAGCAGTACTTC. This chain connects TRBV7-2 to TRBJ2-5, with D possibly being TRBD2 (6 bases). Judging by the DNA end, TRBJ2-7 fits better; the J call may be wrong. Germline loops: CDR1 SGHTA, CDR2 FQGNSA. This CDR3 comprises 14 residues.

A remark on this clonotype: An end of the junction does not agree with germline; a read error may underlie this. In DNA, the CDR3 is TGTACCAGCAGTTCTACCTTAGTCGTTAATGAAAAACTGTTTTTT. This codes for CTSSSTLVVNEKLFF. The chain has TRBV27 and TRBJ1-4; D ambiguous. This CDR3 is built from 15 residues. From germline, CDR1 is MNHEY and CDR2 SMNVEV (reference sequence).

The table lists this clonotype with a count of one. The genes are TRBV10-3 and TRBJ2-3; 8 bases agree with TRBD2. The CDR3 spans 17 residues. Germline assignment: CDR1 ENHRY and CDR2 SYGVKD. After removal of 4 bases from V and 0 bases from J, the junction contained 9 bases not matched to a gene. This chain's CDR3 is CAISAGGGPTSTDTQYF. The CDR3, as DNA: TGTGCCATCAGTGCCGGCGGGGGGCCAACTAGCACAGATACGCAGTATTTT.

The rearrangement joins TRBV5-1 to TRBJ2-3; 9 nucleotides match TRBD1. The CDR3 runs 14 residues. The germline V gene has CDR1 SGHRS and CDR2 YFSETQ. V lost 3 bases to trimming and J lost 6 bases; unmatched junction nucleotides: 5. The CDR3 region is CASSSGQGVDTQYF. CDR3 DNA: TGCGCCAGCAGCTCGGGACAGGGCGTGGATACGCAGTATTTT.

The chain has TRBV5-1 and TRBJ2-5; 8 bases match TRBD2. The CDR3 sequence is 15 residues long. Germline CDR1 and CDR2: SGHRS and YFSETQ. Unmatched junction bases numbered 9, after V lost 5 bases and J lost 3 bases. The CDR3 protein is CASRSRGGHEETQYF. As DNA, the CDR3 is TGCGCCAGCAGGTCCCGGGGGGGTCACGAAGAGACCCAGTACTTC.

The V gene is TRBV12-3 or TRBV12-4, the J gene TRBJ2-5, with a possible D match to TRBD2 (5 bases). The CDR3 loop spans 15 amino acids. Between the trimmed V and J ends, which lost 6 bases and 5 bases, there was a span of 19 bases. CDR3: CASRLSHASLETQYF. DNA of the CDR3: TGTGCCAGCAGGTTGTCCCACGCTAGCCTGGAGACCCAGTACTTC.

The rearrangement joins TRBV10-3 to TRBJ1-1; D gene unclear. CDR3 size: 12 residues. Between the trimmed V and J ends, which lost 7 bases and 4 bases, there was a span of 10 bases. CDR1 and CDR2 (germline): ENHRY, SYGVKD. The CDR3 region has the DNA TGTGCCATCAACCCCTGGCGCACTGAAGCTTTCTTT. Encoded protein: CAINPWRTEAFF.

The J gene is TRBJ1-2, the V gene TRBV12-3 or TRBV12-4; D is uncertain. The CDR3 covers 12 residues. V was pared by 5 bases and J by 8 bases, with 12 bases between. The CDR3 protein is CASSNRRPGYTF. The DNA for the CDR3 is TGTGCCAGCAGTAACCGTAGGCCGGGCTACACCTTC.

The rearrangement joins TRBV5-1 to TRBJ2-7; perhaps TRBD2 as D (6 bases). The better agreement between TRBJ2-5 and the DNA end casts doubt on the J call. This CDR3 spans 14 amino acids. Per the germline V gene, CDR1 is SGHRS and CDR2 is YFSETQ. CDR3 in DNA: TGCGCCAGCAGCCCATCGACTAGACAAGAGACCCAGTACTTC. The encoded protein is CASSPSTRQETQYF.

The chain carries TRBV11-2 and TRBJ1-6; 9 bases match TRBD1. V trimming: 5 bases; J trimming: 8 bases; junction bases outside the gene matches: 4. Per germline, CDR1 SGHAT and CDR2 FQNNGV. This CDR3 contains 14 residues. The CDR3 here is CASSLGQGYSPLHF. CDR3 nucleotide sequence: TGTGCCAGCAGCCTGGGACAGGGATATTCACCCCTCCACTTT.

This clonotype was seen a handful of times. The chain carries TRBV5-1 and TRBJ2-1; D gene unclear. The germline gives CDR1 SGHRS, CDR2 YFSETQ. This CDR3 comprises 13 residues. Trimming removed 0 bases at V and 9 bases at J, with 10 bases between. DNA for the CDR3: TGCGCCAGCAGCTTGGGGGCAGGCACTGAGCAGTTCTTC. It is translated as CASSLGAGTEQFF.

This clonotype was observed a single time. The chain couples TRBV7-9 to TRBJ2-1; 16 positions match TRBD2. The length of the CDR3 is 18 residues. The trim removed 5 bases at V and 4 bases at J, leaving 8 bases unmatched. Germline CDR1 reads SEHNR; CDR2 reads FQNEAQ (reference sequence). CDR3 protein: CASSTGTSGGAAYNEQFF. The CDR3 bases are TGTGCCAGCAGCACAGGGACTAGCGGGGGGGCGGCGTACAATGAGCAGTTCTTC.

This CDR3 is CASSLGGHGPNEKLFF. For the CDR3, the DNA is TGCGCCAGCAGTTTGGGGGGCCACGGACCTAATGAAAAACTGTTTTTT. This chain links TRBV23-1 with TRBJ1-4; a possible D gene is TRBD1 (6 bases). TRBV23-1 is annotated as an ORF whose role is uncertain. The CDR3 is 16 residues long. Trimming took off 5 bases at V and 3 bases at J, with 16 bases between the two ends.

The V gene is TRBV4-1, the J gene TRBJ1-2, with 8 bases identical to TRBD1. J gave up 5 bases and V 0 bases, and 8 bases lay outside the gene matches. Germline CDR1 is MGHRA and CDR2 is YSYEKL. This CDR3 spans 16 amino acids. The chain's CDR3 is CASSQEVGQGVYGYTF. The CDR3 bases are TGCGCCAGCAGCCAAGAAGTAGGACAGGGCGTGTATGGCTACACCTTC.

This clonotype has a single count. V gene TRBV6-1 combines with J gene TRBJ1-5; D is unresolved. The CDR3 runs to 15 residues. Germline CDR1 and CDR2: MNHNS and SASEGT. V dropped 8 bases and J dropped 0 bases, with 14 bases sitting between them. Here the CDR3 DNA reads TGTGCCAGCGCAGAGACCGCGGGTAGCAATCAGCCCCAGCATTTT. It encodes CASAETAGSNQPQHF.

The chain couples TRBV20-1 to TRBJ2-1, with TRBD2 matching 13 bases. The germline gives CDR1 DFQATT, CDR2 SNEGSKA (reference sequence). The CDR3 length is 13 residues. The CDR3 bases are TGCAGCACTAGCGGGGGGGCGGGTAATGAGCAGTTCTTC. It specifies CSTSGGAGNEQFF.

The V and J genes are TRBV25-1 and TRBJ1-2; 8 nucleotides match TRBD1. The CDR3 is 14 amino acids. V lost 7 bases, J lost 1 base, and 5 bases stayed unmatched. Per the germline V gene, CDR1 is MGHDK and CDR2 is SYGVNS. As DNA, the CDR3 is TGTGCCAGCACAGGGGGCTTCCGTAACTATGGCTACACCTTC. This sequence encodes CASTGGFRNYGYTF.

The chain joins TRBV4-1 to TRBJ2-3; perhaps D is TRBD1 or TRBD2 (5 bases each). There are 13 residues in the CDR3. V was pared by 3 bases and J by 3 bases, with 7 bases between. Germline CDR1 MGHRA, CDR2 YSYEKL. DNA for the CDR3: TGCGCCAGCAGCCATGGGGGTACAGATACGCAGTATTTT. It is translated as CASSHGGTDTQYF.